These 19 T cell receptor beta chains were sequenced from one sample in a study of blood T cell repertoires in COVID-19. Assay: immunoSEQ multiplex PCR; the TCRdb copy retains only in-frame clones and omits some. The sample shows about 68,000 clones, 84% of them seen only once. The sequenced sample was peripheral blood. These receptors were taken from a man aged 50-60 years with active COVID-19.

The chain carries TRBV6-5 and TRBJ2-3; 7 positions match TRBD1. CDR3 length equals 14 residues. Trimming cost V 6 bases and J 5 bases; bases outside gene matches: 8. Germline-derived CDR1 and CDR2 are MNHEY and SVGAGI. The CDR3 loop reads CASRLGQVGDTQYF. The CDR3 DNA is TGTGCCAGCAGATTAGGACAGGTTGGAGATACGCAGTATTTT.

The chain couples TRBV7-2 to TRBJ2-1, with 11 nucleotides matching TRBD2. Germline loops: CDR1 SGHTA, CDR2 FQGNSA. The junction had 9 bases not matched to a gene; V was cut back by 5 bases and J by 6 bases. The CDR3 contains 16 residues. In nucleotides, the CDR3 is TGTGCCAGCAGCCAGACTAGCGGGATCAGGCCCAATGAGCAGTTCTTC. Translated, it gives CASSQTSGIRPNEQFF.

The gene calls are TRBV5-4 and TRBJ2-1; TRBD2 matches at 9 bases. This CDR3 has 14 amino acids. Germline V lookup: CDR1 SGHNT, CDR2 YYREEE (reference sequence). Germline trimming cut 3 bases from V and 8 bases from J; bases unmatched to any gene: 6. The CDR3 reads CASSSLRGGYEQFF. DNA of the CDR3: TGTGCCAGCAGCTCCCTGCGGGGGGGCTATGAGCAGTTCTTC.

This clone was recorded only once. The chain has TRBV11-3 and TRBJ2-7, with TRBD2 identical over 7 bases. The CDR3 runs 16 residues. Germline V gives CDR1 SGHNT, CDR2 YENEEA. Unmatched junction bases numbered 9, after V lost 2 bases and J lost 2 bases. The CDR3 nucleotides read TGTGCCAGCAGCTTACGTTCTAGCGGACCTGCCTACGAGCAGTACTTC. Amino acid sequence: CASSLRSSGPAYEQYF.

V is TRBV5-1 and J is TRBJ1-3, with a possible D match to TRBD1 (6 bases). The CDR3 totals 16 residues. V lost 0 bases and J lost 3, with 13 bases in between. Germline assignment: CDR1 SGHRS and CDR2 YFSETQ. The CDR3: CASSLDVGAIGNTIYF. In nucleotides, the CDR3 is TGCGCCAGCAGCTTGGACGTGGGGGCCATTGGAAACACCATATATTTT. The full variable domain, rest sourced from reference TRBV5-1 and TRBJ1-3, is KAGVTQTPRYLIKTRGQQVTLSCSPISGHRSVSWYQQTPGQGLQFLFEYFSETQRNKGNFPGRFSGRQFSNSRSEMNVSTLELGDSALYLCASSLDVGAIGNTIYFGEGSWLTVV.

This clone was recorded once. This sequence joins TRBV4-2 and TRBJ2-3; TRBD2 matches at 7 bases. The V segment lost 0 bases and the J segment 1 base; nucleotides outside the gene matches: 1. From germline, CDR1 is LGHNA and CDR2 YNFKEQ. The CDR3 is 15 residues long. CDR3 DNA sequence: TGTGCCAGCAGCCAAGATCGGGGGGGCACAGATACGCAGTATTTT. Protein sequence: CASSQDRGGTDTQYF.

This chain uses TRBV5-1 with TRBJ1-4; 7 nucleotides match TRBD1. J was trimmed by 3 bases and V by 4 bases; bases with no gene match: 3. The CDR3 consists of 14 residues. Germline-derived CDR1 and CDR2 are SGHRS and YFSETQ. CDR3 bases: TGCGCCAGCAGCCTCGGGACAGCTAATGAAAAACTGTTTTTT. Translation: CASSLGTANEKLFF.

The chain carries TRBV5-1 and TRBJ2-2; the D gene is possibly TRBD2 (5 bases). Deletions cut 0 bases from V and 1 base from J, with 7 bases between. The CDR3 is 15 residues long. Germline values: CDR1 SGHRS, CDR2 YFSETQ. CDR3 sequence reads: CASSLVAGNTGELFF. CDR3 in DNA: TGCGCCAGCAGCTTGGTGGCGGGGAACACCGGGGAGCTGTTTTTT.

The chain combines TRBV7-9 with TRBJ1-1; 8 bases align to TRBD1. This CDR3 comprises 14 residues. V was clipped by 3 bases and J by 6 bases; unmatched bases: 6. Looked up from germline, CDR1 is SEHNR and CDR2 is FQNEAQ (reference sequence). The chain's CDR3 is CASSFGQGVSEAFF. Written as DNA, the CDR3 is TGTGCCAGCAGCTTTGGACAGGGAGTATCTGAAGCTTTCTTT.

V usage is TRBV5-1 and J usage is TRBJ1-2, with D perhaps matching TRBD1 (5 bases). The V and J ends lost 3 bases and 7 bases respectively, with 10 bases between them. The V gene's germline CDR1 is SGHRS and CDR2 YFSETQ. The CDR3 is made up of 12 amino acids. Here the CDR3 DNA reads TGCGCCAGCAGCTCCACCGGGGGTGGCTACACCTTC. Its translation is CASSSTGGGYTF.

The chain recombines TRBV6-5 with TRBJ2-2; no clear D gene. The CDR3 is 15 amino acids. Looked up from germline, CDR1 is MNHEY and CDR2 is SVGAGI. Trimming took 5 bases from V and 4 from J, leaving 14 bases between them. The DNA for the CDR3 is TGTGCCAGCAGTACCTACCTCGGTTCCACCGGGGAGCTGTTTTTT. Translating it yields CASSTYLGSTGELFF.

V usage is TRBV5-4 and J usage is TRBJ2-5, with 12 bases fitting TRBD2. Germline values: CDR1 SGHNT, CDR2 YYREEE (reference sequence). Trimming cost V 1 base and J 1 base; bases outside gene matches: 11. The CDR3 sequence is 19 residues long. CDR3 bases: TGTGCCAGCAGCTTGTTCCGGACTAGCGGGGTAAAGGGCCAAGAGACCCAGTACTTC. Its protein product is CASSLFRTSGVKGQETQYF.

In this sample, this clone turned up once. The CDR3 loop reads CASSLDQRPPDTQYF. DNA for the CDR3: TGTGCCAGCAGCTTAGACCAGCGGCCACCAGATACGCAGTATTTT. The chain combines TRBV7-9 with TRBJ2-3, with D maybe TRBD2 (5 bases). The V and J ends lost 1 base and 4 bases respectively, with 12 bases between them. This CDR3 has 15 amino acids. Germline CDR1 and CDR2: SEHNR and FQNEAQ (reference sequence).

The chain links TRBV6-1 to TRBJ2-1, with unresolved D. The germline V gene has CDR1 MNHNS and CDR2 SASEGT. CDR3 length: 16 residues. V was pared by 2 bases and J by 8 bases, with 19 bases between. The CDR3 DNA is TGTGCCAGCAGTGAAAAAAGCCAAAAAGCGTGGGATGAGCAGTTCTTC. Protein product: CASSEKSQKAWDEQFF.

The chain joins TRBV7-2 to TRBJ2-1, with 8 bases matching TRBD2. CDR1 and CDR2 (germline): SGHTA, FQGNSA. This CDR3 has 17 residues. V was pared by 1 base and J by 5 bases, with 10 bases of the junction left unmatched. CDR3 in amino acids: CASSLGPGAGGDNEQFF. Written as DNA, the CDR3 is TGTGCCAGCAGCTTAGGGCCTGGGGCGGGAGGAGACAATGAGCAGTTCTTC.

This clone was detected once. The V and J genes are TRBV7-6 and TRBJ2-2; TRBD2 agrees at 8 bases. This CDR3 is built from 16 residues. The ends lost 4 bases at V and 6 bases at J; junction bases unmatched: 10. CDR1 and CDR2 (germline): SGHVS, FNYEAQ. The CDR3 region is CASSSTGGPGAGELFF. In DNA, the CDR3 is TGTGCCAGCAGCTCCACGGGGGGGCCCGGAGCCGGGGAGCTGTTTTTT.

This chain connects TRBV5-1 to TRBJ1-5; D is uncertain. V lost 0 bases and J lost 6, with 7 bases in between. The CDR3 totals 13 residues. Germline V CDR1 and CDR2: SGHRS, YFSETQ. CDR3 sequence: CASSLAPSQPQHF. The CDR3, as DNA: TGCGCCAGCAGCTTGGCCCCGTCTCAGCCCCAGCATTTT. The full variable domain, rest sourced from reference TRBV5-1 and TRBJ1-5, is KAGVTQTPRYLIKTRGQQVTLSCSPISGHRSVSWYQQTPGQGLQFLFEYFSETQRNKGNFPGRFSGRQFSNSRSEMNVSTLELGDSALYLCASSLAPSQPQHFGDGTRLSIL.

The chain has TRBV25-1 and TRBJ2-2; a weak D match, TRBD2 (6 bases). CDR3 length equals 11 residues. The germline V and J ends were trimmed by 4 bases and 11 bases, with 8 bases remaining between them. Germline V gene lookup returns CDR1 MGHDK and CDR2 SYGVNS. CDR3 sequence: CASSGGDELFF. DNA for the CDR3: TGTGCCAGCAGTGGCGGGGACGAGCTGTTTTTT.

This rearrangement joins TRBV3-1 (or the pseudogene TRBV3-2) to TRBJ1-3; D gene uncertain. CDR1 LGHDT and CDR2 YNNKEL come from the germline V gene (reference sequence). This CDR3 is built from 13 residues. Trimming took 3 bases from V and 1 from J, leaving 4 bases between them. The CDR3 coding sequence is TGTGCCAGCAGCCAGGCATCTGGAAACACCATATATTTT. Translation gives CASSQASGNTIYF.